Presented here are 3 T cell receptor beta chains from one specimen sequenced in a study of CD8 T cells in ankylosing spondylitis. Study-wide results and caveats: The study identified a TCR beta motif of roughly eight highly homologous variants that appeared characteristic of ankylosing spondylitis blood.

The antigens of these receptors remain unknown. TCRdb re-called the 5' RACE reads through MiXCR, storing one row per CDR3 protein. The sample lists some 800,000 distinct CDR3 sequences, 12% occurring once. Sequencing was done on a sample of blood, either unsorted or a sorted T cell fraction (not recorded which). Receptors were obtained from a male donor with ankylosing spondylitis.

This chain uses TRBV27 with TRBJ2-7; no definite D call. Looked up from germline, CDR1 is MNHEY and CDR2 is SMNVEV (reference sequence). Trimming took off 5 bases at V and 2 bases at J, with 13 bases between the two ends. The CDR3 sequence is 14 residues long. This CDR3 is CASSPIDIPYEQYF. CDR3 sequence (DNA): TGTGCCAGCAGTCCTATCGACATTCCCTACGAGCAGTACTTC.

The chain employs TRBV5-1 and TRBJ2-5, with D perhaps matching TRBD1 (6 bases). V was clipped by 6 bases and J by 5 bases, with 17 bases between them. CDR3 size: 14 residues. Germline CDR1 is SGHRS and CDR2 is YFSETQ. Here the CDR3 DNA reads TGCGCCAGCACCCTGGATGCAGGGGTGGAGACCCAGTACTTC. Residues: CASTLDAGVETQYF.

This clonotype was seen many times. The V gene is TRBV4-3, the J gene TRBJ1-6; a possible D gene is TRBD1 (6 bases). Deletions cut 1 base from V and 3 bases from J, with 13 bases between. This CDR3 region has 17 residues. Germline-derived CDR1 and CDR2 are LGHNA and YSLEER. CDR3 DNA sequence: TGCGCCAGCAGCCAAGGCCCAACGACAGGCTATAATTCACCCCTCCACTTT. This gives the protein CASSQGPTTGYNSPLHF.